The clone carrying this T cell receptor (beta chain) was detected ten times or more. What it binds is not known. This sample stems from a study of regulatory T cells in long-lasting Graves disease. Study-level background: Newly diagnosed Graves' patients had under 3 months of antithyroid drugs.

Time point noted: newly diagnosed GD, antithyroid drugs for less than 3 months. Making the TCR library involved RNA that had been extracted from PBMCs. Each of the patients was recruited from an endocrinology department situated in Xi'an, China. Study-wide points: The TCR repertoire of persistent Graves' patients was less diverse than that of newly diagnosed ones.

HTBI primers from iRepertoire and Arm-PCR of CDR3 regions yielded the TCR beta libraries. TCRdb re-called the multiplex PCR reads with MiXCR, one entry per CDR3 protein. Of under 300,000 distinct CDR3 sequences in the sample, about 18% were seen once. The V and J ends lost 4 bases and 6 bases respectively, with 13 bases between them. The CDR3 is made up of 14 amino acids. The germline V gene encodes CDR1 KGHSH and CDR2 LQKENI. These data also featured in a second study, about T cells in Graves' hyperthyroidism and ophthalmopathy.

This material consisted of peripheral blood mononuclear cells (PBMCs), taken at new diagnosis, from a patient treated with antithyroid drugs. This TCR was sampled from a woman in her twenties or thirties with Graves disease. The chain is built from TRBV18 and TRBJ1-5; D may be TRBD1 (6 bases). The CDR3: CASSQGGGGQPQHF. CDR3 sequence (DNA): TGTGCCAGCTCACAGGGGGGAGGAGGTCAGCCCCAGCATTTT.